These 20 T cell receptor beta chains came from one sample sequenced in a study of graft-versus-host responses after intestinal transplantation. Sequencing was performed with immunoSEQ multiplex PCR; in TCRdb, only in-frame clones are kept and a portion is missing. The sample lists over 120,000 clones; about 93% were seen once. Their target antigens are unknown. The material was unstimulated CD4+ T cells sorted from spleen or lymph node cells, obtained before intestinal transplant. Source of these receptors: a human donor who received an intestinal transplant.

The chain recombines TRBV9 with TRBJ1-5; 8 bases line up with TRBD1. V was pared by 3 bases and J by 5 bases, with 4 bases of the junction left unmatched. Germline assignment: CDR1 SGDLS and CDR2 YYNGEE. The CDR3 spans 14 residues. CDR3 DNA sequence: TGTGCCAGCAGCGCCGGACAGGGCTATCAGCCCCAGCATTTT. Protein: CASSAGQGYQPQHF. Full variable domain (remainder filled in from reference TRBV9 and TRBJ1-5): DSGVTQTPKHLITATGQRVTLRCSPRSGDLSVYWYQQSLDQGLQFLIQYYNGEERAKGNILERFSAQQFPDLHSELNLSSLELGDSALYFCASSAGQGYQPQHFGDGTRLSIL.

The genes are TRBV28 and TRBJ1-5; 7 positions match TRBD1. The CDR3 contains 15 residues. V lost 5 bases and J lost 2; bases outside the gene matches: 6. Germline V CDR1 and CDR2: MDHEN, SYDVKM. In DNA, the CDR3 is TGTGCCAGCAGTCTCGCAGACAGGGGCAATCAGCCCCAGCATTTT. As protein: CASSLADRGNQPQHF.

The rearrangement links TRBV5-1 to TRBJ1-1; unclear D gene. Trimming shortened V by 1 base and J by 5 bases, and 18 bases separated the two germline ends. The germline V gene encodes CDR1 SGHRS and CDR2 YFSETQ. CDR3 length: 16 residues. The CDR3 region has the DNA TGCGCCAGCAGCTTGAATGGGATCGGAATAGAAACTGAAGCTTTCTTT. Translation: CASSLNGIGIETEAFF.

This clone was detected a few times. The CDR3 sequence is CASSNPGGRDTQYF. The CDR3 DNA reads as TGTGCCAGTAGTAACCCGGGAGGTAGAGATACGCAGTATTTT. V usage is TRBV19 and J usage is TRBJ2-3, with 7 bases aligning to TRBD2. Germline V CDR1 and CDR2: LNHDA, SQIVND (reference sequence). Germline trimming cut 4 bases from V and 5 bases from J; bases unmatched to any gene: 6. The CDR3 is 14 amino acids.

Here the CDR3 reads CASGLSPLGRGRHYEQYF. The CDR3 DNA reads as TGTGCTAGTGGTTTGTCTCCCCTGGGGAGGGGAAGGCACTACGAGCAGTACTTC. The rearrangement joins TRBV12-5 to TRBJ2-7; TRBD2 matches at 7 bases. The germline gives CDR1 LGHNT, CDR2 FRNRAP. This CDR3 has 18 residues. J lost 3 bases, V lost 2 bases, and 16 bases had no gene match.

This clone has just a few counts. This sequence joins TRBV28 and TRBJ1-2; D possibly corresponds to TRBD1 (5 bases). This CDR3 contains 13 residues. Trimming removed 11 bases from V and 1 base from J, with 14 bases in between. CDR1 and CDR2 from the germline V gene are MDHEN and SYDVKM. CDR3 in amino acids: CAALPDSNYGYTF. In nucleotides, the CDR3 is TGTGCCGCGTTACCCGACAGTAACTATGGCTACACCTTC.

V is TRBV6-1 and J is TRBJ1-6, with D tentatively TRBD1 (5 bases). CDR1 is MNHNS, CDR2 SASEGT, per germline. The CDR3 covers 13 residues. Deletions cut 10 bases from V and 3 bases from J, with 10 bases between. The CDR3 DNA is TGTGCCACCTGGACATTCTATAATTCACCCCTCCACTTT. It specifies CATWTFYNSPLHF.

V usage is TRBV15 and J usage is TRBJ1-4; a weak D match, TRBD1 (6 bases). CDR3 length: 16 residues. V was pared by 0 bases and J by 4 bases, with 12 bases between. The V gene's germline CDR1 is LNHNV and CDR2 YYDKDF (reference sequence). CDR3 loop: CATSRDLDSRNEKLFF. In DNA, the CDR3 is TGTGCCACCAGCAGAGACCTGGACAGCCGTAATGAAAAACTGTTTTTT.

This chain links TRBV6-1 with TRBJ2-3; D gene uncertain. Deletions cut 7 bases from V and 0 bases from J, with 14 bases between. Looked up from germline, CDR1 is MNHNS and CDR2 is SASEGT. CDR3 size: 15 residues. CDR3 residues: CASIRSPSSTDTQYF. The DNA for the CDR3 is TGTGCCAGCATCAGGTCACCCTCTAGCACAGATACGCAGTATTTT.

The V gene is TRBV5-1, the J gene TRBJ2-1, with 7 bases aligning to TRBD1. CDR1 and CDR2 (germline): SGHRS, YFSETQ. Losses at the gene ends were 4 bases for V and 4 bases for J; bases not matched to a gene: 8. This CDR3 has 15 amino acids. CDR3 sequence (DNA): TGCGCCAGCAGCCGCCCGGGACAGCTTTACAATGAGCAGTTCTTC. Its translation: CASSRPGQLYNEQFF.

This chain joins TRBV27 and TRBJ1-1; a possible D gene is TRBD1 (6 bases). The CDR3 totals 16 residues. CDR1 is MNHEY, CDR2 SMNVEV, per germline (reference sequence). Trimming cost V 3 bases and J 4 bases, with 18 bases left between them. In DNA, the CDR3 is TGTGCCAGCAGTTTCGGGGATCCCAGGGGCGGCACTGAAGCTTTCTTT. Amino acid sequence: CASSFGDPRGGTEAFF.

The J gene is TRBJ2-5, the V gene TRBV28, with TRBD1 matching over 7 bases. J gave up 4 bases and V 3 bases, and 8 bases lay outside the gene matches. CDR1 and CDR2 (germline): MDHEN, SYDVKM. CDR3 size: 15 residues. This CDR3 reads CASSLGRGQAETQYF. In nucleotides, the CDR3 is TGTGCCAGCAGTTTGGGTAGGGGGCAGGCAGAGACCCAGTACTTC.

The rearrangement joins TRBV19 to TRBJ2-3, with D unresolved. V lost 8 bases to trimming and J lost 2 bases, with 17 bases between them. Germline V CDR1 and CDR2: LNHDA, SQIVND (reference sequence). CDR3 length: 15 amino acids. CDR3 sequence: CASGGPTADTDTQYF. The CDR3 DNA reads TGTGCCAGTGGTGGACCCACAGCAGACACAGATACGCAGTATTTT.

A word on this clone: Compared with germline, one end of the junction differs, possibly owing to a read error. The chain is built from TRBV7-7 and TRBJ2-2, with D tentatively TRBD1 (6 bases). Looked up from germline, CDR1 is SSHAT and CDR2 is FNYEAQ (reference sequence). The CDR3 contains 15 residues. CDR3 amino acids: CASSSYRETTGELFF. As DNA, the CDR3 is TGTGCTAGCAGCTCCTACAGGGAAACTACCGGGGAGCTGTTTTTT.

This sequence joins TRBV2 and TRBJ1-3; D remains unclear. CDR1 is SNHLY and CDR2 is FYNNEI in the germline V gene. The V and J ends lost 2 bases and 0 bases respectively, with 8 bases between them. This CDR3 is built from 15 residues. The CDR3 here is CASSELGASGNTIYF. The CDR3 DNA follows: TGTGCCAGCAGTGAACTCGGAGCCTCTGGAAACACCATATATTTT.

In this sample, this clone turned up once. The chain links TRBV6-5 to TRBJ2-7; D remains ambiguous. CDR1 and CDR2 (germline): MNHEY, SVGAGI. There are 13 residues in the CDR3. V was clipped by 0 bases and J by 7 bases, with 10 bases between them. CDR3 loop: CASSYSSPGEQYF. For the CDR3, the DNA is TGTGCCAGCAGTTACTCTTCCCCCGGGGAGCAGTACTTC.

The V and J genes are TRBV2 and TRBJ1-5; D ambiguous. Germline-derived CDR1 and CDR2 are SNHLY and FYNNEI. This CDR3 is 12 amino acids long. The germline V and J ends were trimmed by 5 bases and 9 bases, with 11 bases remaining between them. Written as DNA, the CDR3 is TGTGCCAGCAGTACCAGCGAGGGGCCCCAGCATTTT. Its translation is CASSTSEGPQHF.

The V call is TRBV7-8, the J call TRBJ2-7; TRBD1 matches 7 bases. From germline, CDR1 is SGHVS and CDR2 FQNEAQ. The CDR3 has 16 residues. V lost 3 bases and J lost 1; bases outside the gene matches: 9. CDR3: CASSFGGRGLSYEQYF. CDR3 sequence (DNA): TGTGCCAGCAGCTTTGGTGGCAGGGGGTTATCCTACGAGCAGTACTTC.

This chain links TRBV30 with TRBJ2-7, with D unresolved. The CDR3 spans 14 residues. Trimming left V 0 bases short and J 6 bases short, with 15 bases between. Per the germline V gene, CDR1 is GTSNPN and CDR2 is SVGIG (reference sequence). The CDR3 is CAWSVLITRGEQYF. CDR3 sequence (DNA): TGTGCCTGGAGTGTACTGATAACCCGCGGCGAGCAGTACTTC. The full variable domain, in which reference TRBV30 and TRBJ2-7 provide the parts outside the CDR3, is SQTIHQWPATLVQPVGSPLSLECTVEGTSNPNLYWYRQAAGRGLQLLFYSVGIGQISSEVPQNLSASRPQDRQFILSSKKLLLSDSGFYLCAWSVLITRGEQYFGPGTRLTVT.

V and J are TRBV9 and TRBJ2-1; no reliable D call. With 3 bases removed from V and 7 bases from J, the gap between germline ends came to 8 bases. This CDR3 contains 12 residues. Germline V lookup: CDR1 SGDLS, CDR2 YYNGEE. CDR3 sequence (DNA): TGTGCCAGCAGCGGGATCTGGAATGAGCAGTTCTTC. Amino acids: CASSGIWNEQFF.